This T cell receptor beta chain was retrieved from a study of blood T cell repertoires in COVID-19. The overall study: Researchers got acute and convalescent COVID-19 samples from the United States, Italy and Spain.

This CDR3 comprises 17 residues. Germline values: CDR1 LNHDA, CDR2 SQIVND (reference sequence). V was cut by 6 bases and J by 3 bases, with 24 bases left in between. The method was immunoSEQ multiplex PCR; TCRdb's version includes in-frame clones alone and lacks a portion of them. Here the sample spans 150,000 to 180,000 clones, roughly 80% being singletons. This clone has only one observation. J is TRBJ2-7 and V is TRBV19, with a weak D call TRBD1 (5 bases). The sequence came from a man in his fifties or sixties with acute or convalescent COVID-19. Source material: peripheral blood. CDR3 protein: CASSHNGWGRADYEQYF. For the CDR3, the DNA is TGTGCCAGTAGCCACAACGGGTGGGGCAGGGCGGACTACGAGCAGTACTTC. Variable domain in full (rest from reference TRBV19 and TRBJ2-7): DGGITQSPKYLFRKEGQNVTLSCEQNLNHDAMYWYRQDPGQGLRLIYYSQIVNDFQKGDIAEGYSVSREKKESFPLTVTSAQKNPTAFYLCASSHNGWGRADYEQYFGPGTRLTVT.